Ten or more counts support the clone carrying this T cell receptor (beta chain). Assembly of TCR beta libraries relied on iRepertoire HTBI primers together with Arm-PCR of CDR3 regions. MiXCR, applied by TCRdb to the multiplex PCR reads, yields one record per CDR3 protein. Of approximately 400,000 distinct CDR3 sequences in the sample, 23% are singletons; the top ten hold roughly 28%. The data were obtained in a study of regulatory T cells in long-lasting Graves disease. Whole-study context: Over 5 years on antithyroid drugs plus positive TSH receptor antibodies marked Graves' disease as persistent.

As for time point: persistent/refractory GD, antithyroid drugs over 5 years with positive TRAb. Extracted PBMC RNA gave rise to the TCR library. Germline values: CDR1 MNHNS, CDR2 SASEGT. The J segment lost 4 bases and the V segment lost 6 bases, leaving 6 bases of the junction unmatched. The CDR3 extends over 15 amino acids. This sequence originates from a female donor with Graves disease. The sequenced sample was peripheral blood mononuclear cells (PBMCs), obtained when the disease was refractory, from a patient treated with antithyroid drugs. The chain is built from TRBV6-1 and TRBJ1-5; 10 bases align to TRBD1. CDR3 sequence: CASSSRTGGNQPQHF. The CDR3 bases are TGTGCCAGCAGCTCCCGGACAGGGGGAAATCAGCCCCAGCATTTT.